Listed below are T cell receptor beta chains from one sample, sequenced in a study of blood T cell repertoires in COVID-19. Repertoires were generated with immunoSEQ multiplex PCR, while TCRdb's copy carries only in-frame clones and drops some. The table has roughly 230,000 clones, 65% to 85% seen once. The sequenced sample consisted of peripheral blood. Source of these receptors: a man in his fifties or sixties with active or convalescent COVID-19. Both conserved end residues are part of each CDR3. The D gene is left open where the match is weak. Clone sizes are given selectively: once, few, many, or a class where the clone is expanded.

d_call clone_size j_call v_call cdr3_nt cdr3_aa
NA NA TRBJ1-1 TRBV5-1 TGCGCCAGCAGTCAAGACGGACAGAACACTGAAGCTTTCTTT CASSQDGQNTEAFF
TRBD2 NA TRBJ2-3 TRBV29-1 TGCAGCGTTGCGTCTAGCGGCGCCACAGATACGCAGTATTTT CSVASSGATDTQYF
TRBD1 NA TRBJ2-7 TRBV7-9 TGTGCCAGCAGACCACGACAGGGCTACGAGCAGTACTTC CASRPRQGYEQYF
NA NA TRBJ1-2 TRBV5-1 TGCGCCAGCAGCTTGGCAGGCAGTCTACCGGATAACTATGGCTACACCTTC CASSLAGSLPDNYGYTF
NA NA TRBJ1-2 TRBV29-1 TGCAGCGACCTGGACAGCCCCTATGGCTACACCTTC CSDLDSPYGYTF
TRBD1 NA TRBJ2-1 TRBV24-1 TGTGCCACCAGTCAACCGGACAGGGGCCACAATGAGCAGTTCTTC CATSQPDRGHNEQFF
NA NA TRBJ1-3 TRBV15 TGTGCCACCAGCAGAGGGGGACTATTGGGAAACACCATATATTTT CATSRGGLLGNTIYF
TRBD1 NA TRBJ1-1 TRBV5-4 TGTGCCAGCAGCCCATGGGACAGGACCTCTGAAGCTTTCTTT CASSPWDRTSEAFF
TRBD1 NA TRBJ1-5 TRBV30 TGTGCCTGGACTTCACAGGGGCAGGGTCAGCCCCAGCATTTT CAWTSQGQGQPQHF
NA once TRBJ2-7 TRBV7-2 TGTGCCAGCAGCTACCACTCAGGGGAGAGCTACGAGCAGTACTTC CASSYHSGESYEQYF
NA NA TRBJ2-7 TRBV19 TGTGCCAGCCAGGGTCGACTGTCCTACGAGCAGTACTTC CASQGRLSYEQYF
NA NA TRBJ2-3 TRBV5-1 TGCGCCAGCAGCTTTGGGCCTCTTCCAGATACGCAGTATTTT CASSFGPLPDTQYF
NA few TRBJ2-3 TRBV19 TGTGCCAGTAGTTCCCGGACAGTAAGGGCAGATACGCAGTATTTT CASSSRTVRADTQYF
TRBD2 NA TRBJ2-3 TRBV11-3 TGTGCCAGCAGCGCGACTAGCGGGGGGCCGGTAGATACGCAGTATTTT CASSATSGGPVDTQYF
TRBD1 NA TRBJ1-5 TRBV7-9 TGTGCCACCGCGACAGGGAATAGCAATCAGCCCCAGCATTTT CATATGNSNQPQHF
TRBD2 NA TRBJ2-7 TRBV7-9 TGTGCCAGCAGTAGGACTAGCGGGGAATACGAGCAGTACTTC CASSRTSGEYEQYF
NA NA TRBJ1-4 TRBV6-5 TGTGCCAGCGGCCCAGGGGAGCTTGGTGAAAAACTGTTTTTT CASGPGELGEKLFF
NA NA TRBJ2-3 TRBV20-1 TGCAGTGCTAGTACATCTAGGGGTAGGACAGATACGCAGTATTTT CSASTSRGRTDTQYF
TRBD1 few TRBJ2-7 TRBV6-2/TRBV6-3 TGTGCCAGCAGTGCCTGGGACAGATCCCTCGACGAGCAGTACTTC CASSAWDRSLDEQYF
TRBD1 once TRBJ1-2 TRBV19 TGTGCCAGTCGCAGACAGGGGAACTATGGCTACACCTTC CASRRQGNYGYTF
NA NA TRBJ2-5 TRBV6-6 TGTGCCAGCAGTTACCCCCGACAGCTTGGTCAAGAGACCCAGTACTTC CASSYPRQLGQETQYF
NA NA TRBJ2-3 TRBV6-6 TGTGCCAGCAGGATAAGGACAGAGGAAGATACGCAGTATTTT CASRIRTEEDTQYF
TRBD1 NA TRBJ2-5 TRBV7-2 TGTGCCAGCAGCTCCGGGACAGGGACAAGCGTGGAGACCCAGTACTTC CASSSGTGTSVETQYF
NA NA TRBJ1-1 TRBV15 TGTGCCACCAGCAGAGATGCAGGGGTGGACACTGAAGCTTTCTTT CATSRDAGVDTEAFF
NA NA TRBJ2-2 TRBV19 TGTGCCAGTAGTAGAGACGGGAACACCGGGGAGCTGTTTTTT CASSRDGNTGELFF
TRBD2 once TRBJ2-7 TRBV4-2 TGTGCCAGCAGCCAAGAACCCCCGGGGACTAGCGGGGTTGAGCAGTACTTC CASSQEPPGTSGVEQYF
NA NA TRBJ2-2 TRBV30 TGTGCCTGGACTTCCGGCGGGGAGCTGTTTTTT CAWTSGGELFF
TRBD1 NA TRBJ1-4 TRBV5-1 TGCGCCAGCAGCGCCCGAGGGACAGGGGGCTTAAAGGGCCCTCATTGGGAAAAACTGTTTTTT CASSARGTGGLKGPHWEKLFF
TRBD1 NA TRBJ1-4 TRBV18 TGTGCCAGCTCCCTCAGGGGGACTAATGAAAAACTGTTTTTT CASSLRGTNEKLFF
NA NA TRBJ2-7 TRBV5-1 TGCGCCAGCAGCTCCGTCGGTAGGGGGGGCGGGAACGAGCAGTACTTC CASSSVGRGGGNEQYF
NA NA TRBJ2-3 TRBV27 TGTGCCAGCAGCACGTGGCCCACAGATACGCAGTATTTT CASSTWPTDTQYF
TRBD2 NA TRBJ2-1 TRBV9 TGTGCCAGCAGCGTCCTTAGCGGGGGGGCCTACAATGAGCAGTTCTTC CASSVLSGGAYNEQFF
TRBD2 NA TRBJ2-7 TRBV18 TGTGCCAGCTCCCCACTGCGAGCGGGGGTAGACTACGAGCAGTACTTC CASSPLRAGVDYEQYF
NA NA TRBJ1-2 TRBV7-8 TGTGCCAGCAGCTTGGGACAAAGCGACTATGGCTACACCTTC CASSLGQSDYGYTF
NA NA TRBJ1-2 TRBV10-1 TGCGCCAAAAGGGGGGGTGGCTACACCTTC CAKRGGGYTF
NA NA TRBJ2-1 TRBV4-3 TGCGCCAGCAGCCATAGTGGGCAAAATGAGCAGTTCTTC CASSHSGQNEQFF
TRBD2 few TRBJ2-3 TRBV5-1 TGCGCCAGCAGCCCGACTAGCGGCACAGATACGCAGTATTTT CASSPTSGTDTQYF
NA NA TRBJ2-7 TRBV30 TGTGCCTGGAAAGGGGCCTACGAGCAGTACTTC CAWKGAYEQYF
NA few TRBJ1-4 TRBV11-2 TGTGCCAGCAGTCAGGGGCAGATCGGGGAAAAACTGTTTTTT CASSQGQIGEKLFF
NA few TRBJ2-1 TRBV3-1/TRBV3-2 TGTGCCAGCAGCGCTGGGGAGCGCAATGAGCAGTTCTTC CASSAGERNEQFF
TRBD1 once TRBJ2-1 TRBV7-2 TGTGCCAGCACCTCGACAGGGGTGAGAAGCAATGAGCAGTTCTTC CASTSTGVRSNEQFF
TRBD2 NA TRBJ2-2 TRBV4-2 TGTGCCAGCAGCCCCTTACTAGCGGGGTCAACCGGGGAGCTGTTTTTT CASSPLLAGSTGELFF
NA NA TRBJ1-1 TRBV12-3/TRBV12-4 TGTGCCACCGCGACGGGACAGAACACTGAAGCTTTCTTT CATATGQNTEAFF
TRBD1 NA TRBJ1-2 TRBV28 TGTGCCAGCAGTTCCCCCGGACAGGGTCTTCACTATGGCTACACCTTC CASSSPGQGLHYGYTF
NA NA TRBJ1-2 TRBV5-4 TGTGCCAGCAGCTCTCCGGGTCCCGCATCGGGAGGCTACACCTTC CASSSPGPASGGYTF
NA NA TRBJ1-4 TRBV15 TGTGCCACCAGCAGAGGGGGGGGTTCCTTAGTAAAACTGTTTTTT CATSRGGGSLVKLFF
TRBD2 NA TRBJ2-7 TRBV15 TGTGCCACCAGCAGAGGAGGACTAGCGGGGCCTAACGAGCAGTACTTC CATSRGGLAGPNEQYF
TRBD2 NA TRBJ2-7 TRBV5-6 TGTGCCAGCAGCCCGGGACTAGTTGACGAGCAGTACTTC CASSPGLVDEQYF
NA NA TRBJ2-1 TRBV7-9 TGTGCCAGCAGCGTAGGACTGAAAGGGGGGCAGTTCTTC CASSVGLKGGQFF